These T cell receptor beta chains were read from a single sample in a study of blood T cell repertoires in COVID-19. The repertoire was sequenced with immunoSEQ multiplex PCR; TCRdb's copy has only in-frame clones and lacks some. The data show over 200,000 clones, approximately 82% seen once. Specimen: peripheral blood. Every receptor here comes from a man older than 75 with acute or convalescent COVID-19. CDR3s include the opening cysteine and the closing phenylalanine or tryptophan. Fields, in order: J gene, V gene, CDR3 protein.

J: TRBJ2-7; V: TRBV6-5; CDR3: CASSTTGIEQYF
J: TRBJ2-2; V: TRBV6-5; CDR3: CASRNAGGELFF
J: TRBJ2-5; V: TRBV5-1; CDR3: CASSRRTDGRETQYF
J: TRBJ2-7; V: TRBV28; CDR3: CASSIQGTYEQYF
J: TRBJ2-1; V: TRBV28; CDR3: CASSLSKRGGRFKEQFF
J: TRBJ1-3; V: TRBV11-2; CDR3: CASSHPRQGIAGNTIYF
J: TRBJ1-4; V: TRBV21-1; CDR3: CASNYFPAYLNEKLFF
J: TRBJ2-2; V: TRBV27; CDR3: CASSLLAGGTGELFF
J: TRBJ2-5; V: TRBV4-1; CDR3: CASSSSRDIQETQYF
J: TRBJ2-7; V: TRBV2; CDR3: CASSEAMGAVEQYF
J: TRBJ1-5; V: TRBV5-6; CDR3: CASSLGRDQPQHF
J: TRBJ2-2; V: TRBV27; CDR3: CASSLRAGDTGELFF
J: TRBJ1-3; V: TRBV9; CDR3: CASSVLSGGTGNTIYF
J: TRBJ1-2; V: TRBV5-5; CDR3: CASSPGTGLYGYTF
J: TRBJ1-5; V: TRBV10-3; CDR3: CAISESLLRGQPQHF
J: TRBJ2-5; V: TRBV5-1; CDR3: CASSNYPRGRTGETQYF
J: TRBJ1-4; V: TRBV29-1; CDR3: CSVVGTNEKLFF
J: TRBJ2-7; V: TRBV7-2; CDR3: CASSLPRSGEQYF
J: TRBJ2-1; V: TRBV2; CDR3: CASSEDRNNEQFF
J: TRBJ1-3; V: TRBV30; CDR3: CAWSYGSHTIYF
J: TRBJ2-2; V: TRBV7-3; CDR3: CASSLLGGARPGELFF
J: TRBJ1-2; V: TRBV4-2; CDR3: CASSQTQTSQGTHGYTF
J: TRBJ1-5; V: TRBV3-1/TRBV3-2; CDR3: CASSQTQGGYQPQHF
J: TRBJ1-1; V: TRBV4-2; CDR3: CASSQDRGGTEAFF
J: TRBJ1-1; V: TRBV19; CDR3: CASSTTGGRRDTEAFF
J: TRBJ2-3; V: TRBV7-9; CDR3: CASNRGTDTQYF
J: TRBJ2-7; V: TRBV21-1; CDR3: CASSKAGQGIYEQYF
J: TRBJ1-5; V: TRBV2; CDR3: CASSRTANSNQPQHF
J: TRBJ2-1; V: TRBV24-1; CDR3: CATSDWEGSSYNEQFF
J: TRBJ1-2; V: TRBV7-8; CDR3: CASSLDQAIANYGYTF
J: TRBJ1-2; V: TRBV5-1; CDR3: CASSLEQGYGYTF